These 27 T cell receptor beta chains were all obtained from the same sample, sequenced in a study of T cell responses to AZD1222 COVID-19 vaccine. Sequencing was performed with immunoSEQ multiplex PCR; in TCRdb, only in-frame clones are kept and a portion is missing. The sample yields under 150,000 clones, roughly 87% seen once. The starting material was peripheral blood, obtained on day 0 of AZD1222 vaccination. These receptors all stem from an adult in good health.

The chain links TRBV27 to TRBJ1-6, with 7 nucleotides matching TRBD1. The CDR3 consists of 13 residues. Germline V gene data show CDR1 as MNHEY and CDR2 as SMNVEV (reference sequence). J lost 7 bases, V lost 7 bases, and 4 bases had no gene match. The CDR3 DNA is TGTGCCAGCAATCCAGGGGGGAATTCACCCCTCCACTTT. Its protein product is CASNPGGNSPLHF.

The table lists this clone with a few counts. The DNA for the CDR3 is TGTGCCTGGAGTGTCTCAGGGGGCGGCACAGATACGCAGTATTTT. Its protein product is CAWSVSGGGTDTQYF. The genes are TRBV30 and TRBJ2-3; 8 bases line up with TRBD1. Germline values: CDR1 GTSNPN, CDR2 SVGIG (reference sequence). Trimming cost V 0 bases and J 1 base; bases outside gene matches: 3. The CDR3 extends over 15 amino acids.

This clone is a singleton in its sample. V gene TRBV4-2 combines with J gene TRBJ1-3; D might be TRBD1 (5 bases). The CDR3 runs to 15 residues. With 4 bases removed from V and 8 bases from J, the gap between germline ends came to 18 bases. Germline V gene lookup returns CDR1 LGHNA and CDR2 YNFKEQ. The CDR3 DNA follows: TGTGCCAGCAGCCTAGAGACAGATGGGGTTTACACCATATATTTT. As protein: CASSLETDGVYTIYF.

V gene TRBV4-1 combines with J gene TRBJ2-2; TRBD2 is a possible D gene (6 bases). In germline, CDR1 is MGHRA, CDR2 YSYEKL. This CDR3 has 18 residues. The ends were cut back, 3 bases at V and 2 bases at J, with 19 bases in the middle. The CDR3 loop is CASSQRARVGLNTGELFF. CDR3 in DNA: TGCGCCAGCAGCCAGCGGGCGCGCGTGGGACTTAACACCGGGGAGCTGTTTTTT.

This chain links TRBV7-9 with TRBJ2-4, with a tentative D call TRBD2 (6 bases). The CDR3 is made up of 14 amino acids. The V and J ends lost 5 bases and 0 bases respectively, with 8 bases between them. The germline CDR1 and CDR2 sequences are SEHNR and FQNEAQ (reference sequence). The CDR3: CASSQGLAKNIQYF. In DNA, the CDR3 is TGTGCCAGCAGCCAGGGACTAGCCAAAAACATTCAGTACTTC.

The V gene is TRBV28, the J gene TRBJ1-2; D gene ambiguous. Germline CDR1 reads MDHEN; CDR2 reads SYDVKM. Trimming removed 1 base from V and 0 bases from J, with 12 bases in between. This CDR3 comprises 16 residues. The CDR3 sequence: CASSLSPGPTNYGYTF. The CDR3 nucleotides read TGTGCCAGCAGTTTATCTCCTGGCCCCACTAACTATGGCTACACCTTC.

This CDR3 reads CASSPGVAYEQYF. CDR3 bases: TGTGCCAGCAGTCCTGGGGTAGCCTACGAGCAGTACTTC. This chain connects TRBV6-5 to TRBJ2-7; D not certain. The CDR3 is 13 residues long. Germline V lookup: CDR1 MNHEY, CDR2 SVGAGI. V lost 5 bases, J lost 2 bases, and 10 bases lay in between.

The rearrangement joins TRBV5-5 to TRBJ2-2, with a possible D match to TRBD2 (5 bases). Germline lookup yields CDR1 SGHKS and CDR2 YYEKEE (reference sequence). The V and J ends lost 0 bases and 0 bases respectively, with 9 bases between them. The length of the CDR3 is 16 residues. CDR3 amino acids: CASSLAWEPNTGELFF. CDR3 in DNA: TGTGCCAGCAGCTTGGCTTGGGAGCCGAACACCGGGGAGCTGTTTTTT. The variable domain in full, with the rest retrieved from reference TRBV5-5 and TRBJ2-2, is DAGVTQSPTHLIKTRGQQVTLRCSPISGHKSVSWYQQVLGQGPQFIFQYYEKEERGRGNFPDRFSARQFPNYSSELNVNALLLGDSALYLCASSLAWEPNTGELFFGEGSRLTVL.

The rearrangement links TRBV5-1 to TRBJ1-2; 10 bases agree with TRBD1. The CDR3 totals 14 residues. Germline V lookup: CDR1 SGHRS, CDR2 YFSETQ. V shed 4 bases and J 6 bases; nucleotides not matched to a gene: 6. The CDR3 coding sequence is TGCGCCAGCAGCAGGGACAGGGGTACGGATGGCTACACCTTC. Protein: CASSRDRGTDGYTF.

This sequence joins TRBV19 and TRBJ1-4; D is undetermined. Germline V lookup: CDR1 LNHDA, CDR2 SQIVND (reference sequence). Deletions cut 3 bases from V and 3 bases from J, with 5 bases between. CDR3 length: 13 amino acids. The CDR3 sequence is CASSIRSNEKLFF. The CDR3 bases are TGTGCCAGTAGTATCAGATCTAATGAAAAACTGTTTTTT. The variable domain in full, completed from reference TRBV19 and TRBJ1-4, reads DGGITQSPKYLFRKEGQNVTLSCEQNLNHDAMYWYRQDPGQGLRLIYYSQIVNDFQKGDIAEGYSVSREKKESFPLTVTSAQKNPTAFYLCASSIRSNEKLFFGSGTQLSVL.

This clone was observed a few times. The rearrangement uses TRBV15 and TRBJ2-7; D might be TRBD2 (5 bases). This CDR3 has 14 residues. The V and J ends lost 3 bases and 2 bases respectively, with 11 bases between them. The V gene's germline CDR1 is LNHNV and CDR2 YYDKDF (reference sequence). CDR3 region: CATSSISATYEQYF. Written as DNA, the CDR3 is TGTGCCACCAGCAGTATTAGCGCTACCTACGAGCAGTACTTC. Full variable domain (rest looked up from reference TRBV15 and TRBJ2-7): DAMVIQNPRYQVTQFGKPVTLSCSQTLNHNVMYWYQQKSSQAPKLLFHYYDKDFNNEADTPDNFQSRRPNTSFCFLDIRSPGLGDTAMYLCATSSISATYEQYFGPGTRLTVT.

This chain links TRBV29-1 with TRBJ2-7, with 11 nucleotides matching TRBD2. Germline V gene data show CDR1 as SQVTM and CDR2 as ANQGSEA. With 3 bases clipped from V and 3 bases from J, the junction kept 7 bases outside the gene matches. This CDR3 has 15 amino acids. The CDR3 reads CSVEGGTSGDYEQYF. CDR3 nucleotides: TGCAGCGTTGAGGGCGGGACTAGCGGAGACTACGAGCAGTACTTC.

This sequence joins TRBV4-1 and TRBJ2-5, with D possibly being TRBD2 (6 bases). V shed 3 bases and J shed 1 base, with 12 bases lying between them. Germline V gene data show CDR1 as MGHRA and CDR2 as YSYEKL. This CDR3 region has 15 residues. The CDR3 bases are TGCGCCAGCAGCCACCTTGGCGGGGCCCAAGAGACCCAGTACTTC. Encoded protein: CASSHLGGAQETQYF.

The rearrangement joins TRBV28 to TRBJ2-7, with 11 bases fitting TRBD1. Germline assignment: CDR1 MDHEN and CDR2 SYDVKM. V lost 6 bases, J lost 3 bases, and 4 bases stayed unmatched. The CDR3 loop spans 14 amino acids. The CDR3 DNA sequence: TGTGCCAGCAGCCGGACAGGGGGCAACTACGAGCAGTACTTC. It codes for CASSRTGGNYEQYF. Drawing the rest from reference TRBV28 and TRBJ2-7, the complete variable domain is DVKVTQSSRYLVKRTGEKVFLECVQDMDHENMFWYRQDPGLGLRLIYFSYDVKMKEKGDIPEGYSVSREKKERFSLILESASTNQTSMYLCASSRTGGNYEQYFGPGTRLTVT.

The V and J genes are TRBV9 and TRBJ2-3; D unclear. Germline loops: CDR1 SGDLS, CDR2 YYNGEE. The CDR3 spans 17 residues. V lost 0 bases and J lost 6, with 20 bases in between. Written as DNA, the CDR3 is TGTGCCAGCAGCGTAGATTCCTGGACGGCCGGTGAGGATACGCAGTATTTT. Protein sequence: CASSVDSWTAGEDTQYF.

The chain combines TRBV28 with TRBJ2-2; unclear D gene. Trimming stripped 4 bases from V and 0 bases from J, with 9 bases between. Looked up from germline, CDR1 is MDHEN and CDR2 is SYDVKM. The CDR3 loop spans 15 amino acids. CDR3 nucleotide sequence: TGTGCCAGCAGTTGGAGACGGGCGAACACCGGGGAGCTGTTTTTT. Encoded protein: CASSWRRANTGELFF.

CDR3: CASTTGTEAFF. The CDR3 DNA follows: TGTGCCAGCACTACAGGAACTGAAGCTTTCTTT. This chain links TRBV3-1 (or the pseudogene TRBV3-2) with TRBJ1-1; tentatively, D is TRBD1 (5 bases). The germline V gene encodes CDR1 LGHDT and CDR2 YNNKEL (reference sequence). Trimming removed 7 bases from V and 5 bases from J, with 8 bases in between. CDR3 length: 11 residues.

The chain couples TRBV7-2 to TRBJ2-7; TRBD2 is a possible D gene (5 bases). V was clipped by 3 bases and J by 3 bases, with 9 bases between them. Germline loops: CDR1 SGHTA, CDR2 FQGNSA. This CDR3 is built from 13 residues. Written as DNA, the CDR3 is TGTGCCAGCAGCTTCGGCCGGGGCTACGAGCAGTACTTC. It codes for CASSFGRGYEQYF. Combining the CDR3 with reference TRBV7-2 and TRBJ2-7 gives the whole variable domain GAGVSQSPSNKVTEKGKDVELRCDPISGHTALYWYRQSLGQGLEFLIYFQGNSAPDKSGLPSDRFSAERTGGSVSTLTIQRTQQEDSAVYLCASSFGRGYEQYFGPGTRLTVT.

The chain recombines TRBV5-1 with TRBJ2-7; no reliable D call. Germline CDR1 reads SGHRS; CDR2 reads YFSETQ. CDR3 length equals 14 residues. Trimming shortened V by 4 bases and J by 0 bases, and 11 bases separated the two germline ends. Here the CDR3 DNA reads TGCGCCAGCAGCGCCGACGGATACTCCTACGAGCAGTACTTC. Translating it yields CASSADGYSYEQYF.

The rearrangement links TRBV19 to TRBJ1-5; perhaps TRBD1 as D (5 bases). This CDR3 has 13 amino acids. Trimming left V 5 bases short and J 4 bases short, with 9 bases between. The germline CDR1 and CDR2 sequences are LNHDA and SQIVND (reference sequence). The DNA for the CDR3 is TGTGCCAGTAGTTTCAGGGAAAATCAGCCCCAGCATTTT. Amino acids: CASSFRENQPQHF.

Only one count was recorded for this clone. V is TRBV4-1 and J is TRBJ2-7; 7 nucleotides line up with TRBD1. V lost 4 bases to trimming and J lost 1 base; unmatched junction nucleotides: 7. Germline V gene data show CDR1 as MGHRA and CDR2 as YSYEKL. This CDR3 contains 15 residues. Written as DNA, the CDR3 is TGCGCCAGCAGCCGAGGACAGGCGGCGTCCTACGAGCAGTACTTC. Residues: CASSRGQAASYEQYF.

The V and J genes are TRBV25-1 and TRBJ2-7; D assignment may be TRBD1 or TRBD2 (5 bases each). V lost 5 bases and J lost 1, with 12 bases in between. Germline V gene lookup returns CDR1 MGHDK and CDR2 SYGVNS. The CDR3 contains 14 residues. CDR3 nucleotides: TGTGCCAGCAGTATCGTCGGGGCTTCCTACGAGCAGTACTTC. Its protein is CASSIVGASYEQYF.

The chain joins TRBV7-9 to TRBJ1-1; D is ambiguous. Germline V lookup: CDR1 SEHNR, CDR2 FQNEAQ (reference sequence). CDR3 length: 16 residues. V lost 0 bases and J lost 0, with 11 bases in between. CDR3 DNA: TGTGCCAGCAGCTTAGCGGCAGGCCTTATGAACACTGAAGCTTTCTTT. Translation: CASSLAAGLMNTEAFF.

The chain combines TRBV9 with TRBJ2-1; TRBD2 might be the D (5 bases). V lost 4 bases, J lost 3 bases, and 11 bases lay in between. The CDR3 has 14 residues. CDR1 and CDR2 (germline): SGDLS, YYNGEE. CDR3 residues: CASSHSSSYNEQFF. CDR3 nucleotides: TGTGCCAGCAGCCATTCTAGCAGCTACAATGAGCAGTTCTTC.

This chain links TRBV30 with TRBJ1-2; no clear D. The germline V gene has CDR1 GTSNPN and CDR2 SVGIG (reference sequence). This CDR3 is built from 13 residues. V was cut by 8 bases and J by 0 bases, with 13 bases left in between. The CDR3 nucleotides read TGTGCCGGACTACAGTCTACTAACTATGGCTACACCTTC. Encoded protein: CAGLQSTNYGYTF.

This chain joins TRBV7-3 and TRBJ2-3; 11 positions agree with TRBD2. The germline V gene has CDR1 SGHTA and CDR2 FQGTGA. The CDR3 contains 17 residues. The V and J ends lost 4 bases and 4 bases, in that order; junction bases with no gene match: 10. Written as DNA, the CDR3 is TGTGCCAGCAGCTCGACCCGTAGCGGGGGGGCCCCAGATACGCAGTATTTT. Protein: CASSSTRSGGAPDTQYF. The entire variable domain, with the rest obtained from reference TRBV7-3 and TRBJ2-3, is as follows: GAGVSQTPSNKVTEKGKYVELRCDPISGHTALYWYRQSLGQGPEFLIYFQGTGAADDSGLPNDRFFAVRPEGSVSTLKIQRTERGDSAVYLCASSSTRSGGAPDTQYFGPGTRLTVL.

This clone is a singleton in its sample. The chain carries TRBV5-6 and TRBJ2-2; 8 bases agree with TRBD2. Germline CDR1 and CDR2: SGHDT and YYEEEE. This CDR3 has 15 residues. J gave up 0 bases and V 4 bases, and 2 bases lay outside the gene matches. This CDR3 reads CASSPGGTNTGELFF. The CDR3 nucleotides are TGTGCCAGCAGCCCGGGGGGGACGAACACCGGGGAGCTGTTTTTT.